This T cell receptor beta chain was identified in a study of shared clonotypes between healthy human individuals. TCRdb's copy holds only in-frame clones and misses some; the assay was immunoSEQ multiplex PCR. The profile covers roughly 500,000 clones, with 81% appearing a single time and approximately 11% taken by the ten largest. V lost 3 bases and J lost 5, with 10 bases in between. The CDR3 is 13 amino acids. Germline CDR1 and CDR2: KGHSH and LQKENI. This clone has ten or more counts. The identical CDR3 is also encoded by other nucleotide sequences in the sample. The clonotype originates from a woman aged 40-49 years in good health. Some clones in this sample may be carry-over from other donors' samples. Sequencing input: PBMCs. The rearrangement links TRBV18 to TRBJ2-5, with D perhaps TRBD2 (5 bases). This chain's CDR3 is CASSPVRGETQYF. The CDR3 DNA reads TGTGCCAGCTCACCCGTAAGAGGGGAGACCCAGTACTTC.